This T cell receptor beta chain was sequenced for a study of T cells in Graves' hyperthyroidism and ophthalmopathy. Whole-study context: Specimen type is peripheral blood, collected at initial diagnosis prior to any treatment.

Overall study results and limits: In blood, most of the thyroid clonotypes expanded above 0.001 were also present. Ophthalmopathy was separated from stable hyperthyroidism by a 13 V-J model.

The CDR3 consists of 14 residues. Germline lookup yields CDR1 SQVTM and CDR2 ANQGSEA. The V and J ends lost 4 bases and 4 bases respectively, with 16 bases between them. TCR beta CDR3 sequences were amplified from RNA transcripts. Primed by the HTBI set, a first-round RT-PCR was run on the TCR CDR3. TCRdb re-called the multiplex PCR reads with MiXCR, one entry per CDR3 protein. Of some 320,000 distinct CDR3 sequences in the sample, roughly 13% were seen once. PBMCs were derived from more than 8 ml fresh peripheral blood. This clonotype was observed at least ten times. The antigen is not known. The sequencing input was blood. This TCR was recovered from a woman in her forties with Graves' ophthalmopathy. The J gene is TRBJ1-2, the V gene TRBV29-1, with D maybe TRBD1 (6 bases). The chain's CDR3 is CSVAGQGSSYGYTF. CDR3 DNA: TGCAGCGTTGCCGGCCAGGGGAGTAGCTATGGCTACACCTTC.